This T cell receptor beta chain was recovered during a study of human T cells and chemical hapten exposure. Individual cDNA molecules received unique molecular identifiers in the library. Via MiXCR, TCRdb re-called the RACE reads, giving one row per CDR3 protein. Among under 200,000 distinct CDR3 sequences, roughly 30% were seen once, and the ten largest hold under 3%. The CDR3 loop spans 12 amino acids. Germline CDR1 is SQVTM and CDR2 is ANQGSEA. A word on this clonotype: The junction shows a germline mismatch at one end, possibly a read error.

Time point here: pre-sensitization, week 0. The treatment was: therapeutic diphenylcyclopropenone sensitization with weekly scalp DPC. The chain is built from TRBV29-1 and TRBJ2-2; a weak D match, TRBD2 (5 bases). The receptor's source is a young woman with alopecia areata. Some clones in this sample may be carry-over from other donors' samples. The sample consisted of whole blood, taken in connection with sensitization to the hapten diphenylcyclopropenone (DPC). The CDR3 region is CSVAGNIGELFF. The CDR3 DNA sequence: TGCAGCGTTGCGGGGAACATCGGGGAGCTGTTTTTT.